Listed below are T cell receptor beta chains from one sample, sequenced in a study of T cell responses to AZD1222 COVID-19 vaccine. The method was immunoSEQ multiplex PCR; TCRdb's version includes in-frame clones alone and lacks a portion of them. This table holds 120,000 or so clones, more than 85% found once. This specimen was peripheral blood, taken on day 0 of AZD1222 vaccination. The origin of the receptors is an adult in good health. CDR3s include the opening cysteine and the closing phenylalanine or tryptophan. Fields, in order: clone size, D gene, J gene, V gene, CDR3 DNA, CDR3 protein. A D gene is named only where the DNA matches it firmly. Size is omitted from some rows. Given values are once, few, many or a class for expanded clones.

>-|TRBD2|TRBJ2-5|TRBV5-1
TGCGCCAGCAGCTTCGACCCTAATAGCGGGGAAACCCAGTACTTC
CASSFDPNSGETQYF
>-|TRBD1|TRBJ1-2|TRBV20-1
TGCAGTGCTAGTTTCGACAGGGCGGGCTATGGCTACACCTTC
CSASFDRAGYGYTF
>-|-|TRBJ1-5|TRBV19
TGTGCCAGTAGTATAGTTTCAGGGGGCAATCAGCCCCAGCATTTT
CASSIVSGGNQPQHF
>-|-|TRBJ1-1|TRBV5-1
TGCGCCAGCAGCTTGGAAGGCAGTTTGAACACTGAAGCTTTCTTT
CASSLEGSLNTEAFF
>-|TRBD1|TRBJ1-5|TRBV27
TGTGCCAGCAGTTTGACAGGGCAGCCCCAGCATTTT
CASSLTGQPQHF
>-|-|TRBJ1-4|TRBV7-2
TGTGCCAGCAGCTTAGGGGGGGGAAGTGAAAAACTGTTTTTT
CASSLGGGSEKLFF
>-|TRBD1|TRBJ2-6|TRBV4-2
TGTGCCAGCAGCCAAGCCACATCTTACAGGGGCGAAAGTTCTGGGGCCAACGTCCTGACTTTC
CASSQATSYRGESSGANVLTF
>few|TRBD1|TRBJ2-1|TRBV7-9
TGTGCCAGCAGCAGCCCCGAGGACAGGGGGCCCCATGAGCAGTTCTTC
CASSSPEDRGPHEQFF
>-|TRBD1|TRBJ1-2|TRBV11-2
TGTGCCAGCAGCCTAGGGGGCTATAGCTATGGCTACACCTTC
CASSLGGYSYGYTF
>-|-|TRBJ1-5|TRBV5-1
TGCGCCAGCAGCCCCACCGCCGGGACACCTGGATTCCAGCATTTT
CASSPTAGTPGFQHF
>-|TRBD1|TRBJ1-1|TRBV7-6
TGTGCCAGCAGCCGAAAGACAGGGGGGAACACTGAAGCTTTCTTT
CASSRKTGGNTEAFF
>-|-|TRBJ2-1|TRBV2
TGTGCCAGCAGTGAAGCAAGGGGGAGCAGTAGTGAGCAGTTCTTC
CASSEARGSSSEQFF
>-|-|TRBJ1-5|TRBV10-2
TGCGCCAGTGCCTCCGGGACAAGGGTTGATCAGCCCCAGCATTTT
CASASGTRVDQPQHF
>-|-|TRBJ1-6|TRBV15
TGTGCCACGAGCTCAGGGGAAAGTTATTCACCCCTCCACTTT
CATSSGESYSPLHF
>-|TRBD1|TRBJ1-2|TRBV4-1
TGCGCCAGCAGCCGCATTACAGGGGGCGTTGGCTATGGCTACACCTTC
CASSRITGGVGYGYTF
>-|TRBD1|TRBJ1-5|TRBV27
TGTGCCAGCAGCCCACAGGGGAATCAGCCCCAGCATTTT
CASSPQGNQPQHF
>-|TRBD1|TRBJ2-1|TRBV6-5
TGTGCCAGCAGTTACCCCGGGACAGGATACTACAATGAGCAGTTCTTC
CASSYPGTGYYNEQFF
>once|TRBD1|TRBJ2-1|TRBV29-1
TGCAGCGCCTCCGGGACAGGGGGTTCCTACAATGAGCAGTTCTTC
CSASGTGGSYNEQFF
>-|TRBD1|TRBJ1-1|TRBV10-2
TGCGCCAGCGGCCGTTCCAGGGGGAATAACACTGAAGCTTTCTTT
CASGRSRGNNTEAFF
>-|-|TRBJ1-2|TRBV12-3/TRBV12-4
TGTGCCAGCAGAAAAGGCGACTATGGCTACACCTTC
CASRKGDYGYTF
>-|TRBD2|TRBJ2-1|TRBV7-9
TGTGCCAGCAGCTTGGCCCGACTAGCGGCCTACAATGAGCAGTTCTTC
CASSLARLAAYNEQFF
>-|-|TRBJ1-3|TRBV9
TGTGCCAGCAGCGATATAGGACACATCCCCTCTGGAAACACCATATATTTT
CASSDIGHIPSGNTIYF
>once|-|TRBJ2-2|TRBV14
TGTGCCAGCAGCCAAGCGCGCGTCGGGGAGCTGTTTTTT
CASSQARVGELFF
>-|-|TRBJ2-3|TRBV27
TGTGCCAGCAGTTTTCTGGATAGCGGAGACTGGGCAGATACGCAGTATTTT
CASSFLDSGDWADTQYF
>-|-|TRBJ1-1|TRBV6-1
TGTGCCAGCAGTGAAGCGTTGAGGTACTATGAAGCTTTCTTT
CASSEALRYYEAFF
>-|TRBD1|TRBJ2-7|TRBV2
TGTGCCAGCAGGGGACAGGACCTCTCCTACGAGCAGTACTTC
CASRGQDLSYEQYF
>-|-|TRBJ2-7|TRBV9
TGTGCCAGCAGCATGGACCCCACCTACGAGCAGTACTTC
CASSMDPTYEQYF
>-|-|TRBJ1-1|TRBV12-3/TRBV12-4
TGTGCCAGCAGTTTAGGACAGAGGGTAGCTTTCTTT
CASSLGQRVAFF
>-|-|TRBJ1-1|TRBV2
TGTGCCAGCAGTGAAGCGCTTAGGGCAAAGGGCGTAGCTTTCTTT
CASSEALRAKGVAFF
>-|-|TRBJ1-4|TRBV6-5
TGTGCCAGCAGTTACTCGGGGACAACTAATGAAAAACTGTTTTTT
CASSYSGTTNEKLFF
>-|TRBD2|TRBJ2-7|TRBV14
TGTGCCAGCAGTCGAATCGGACTAGGACAATACGAGCAGTACTTC
CASSRIGLGQYEQYF
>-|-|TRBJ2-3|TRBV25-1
TGTGCCAGCAGTGACCGGCGGACCGATACGCAGTATTTT
CASSDRRTDTQYF
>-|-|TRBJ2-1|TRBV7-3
TGTGCCAGCAGCAATCCTTCCGCGGGACCGCGTTACTCCTACAATGAGCAGTTCTTC
CASSNPSAGPRYSYNEQFF
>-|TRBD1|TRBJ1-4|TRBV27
TGTGCCAGCAGTCCCCCGGGACAGAATAATGAAAAACTGTTTTTT
CASSPPGQNNEKLFF
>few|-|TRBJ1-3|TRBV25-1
TGTGCCAGCAGTGATGTCGGAAACACCATATATTTT
CASSDVGNTIYF
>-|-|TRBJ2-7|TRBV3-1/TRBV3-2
TGTGCCAGCAGCTCTCCGGGACCAGGTCTCCGGCAGTACTTC
CASSSPGPGLRQYF
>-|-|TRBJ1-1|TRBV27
TGTGCCAGCAGTTTATATGACGGGGCGAACACTGAAGCTTTCTTT
CASSLYDGANTEAFF
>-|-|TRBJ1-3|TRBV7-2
TGTGCCAGCAGCTCGACCTTTGGGGACACCATATATTTT
CASSSTFGDTIYF
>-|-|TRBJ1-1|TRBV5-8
TGTGCCAGCAGCTTGGTGCGGAACACTGAAGCTTTCTTT
CASSLVRNTEAFF
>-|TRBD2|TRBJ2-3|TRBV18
TGTGCCAGCTTCCTCCCGGGACTAGCTCCCCTCACAGATACGCAGTATTTT
CASFLPGLAPLTDTQYF
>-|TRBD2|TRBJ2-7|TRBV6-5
TGTGCCAGCAGTTACTCGGTCTTGGCGGGAGAATACGAGCAGTACTTC
CASSYSVLAGEYEQYF
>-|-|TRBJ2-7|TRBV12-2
TGTGCAAGGTCACTGCAAAACGACTACGAGCAGTACTTC
CARSLQNDYEQYF
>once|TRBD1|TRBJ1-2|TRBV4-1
TGCGCCAGCAGCCCAGGGGGAAACTCTAACTATGGCTACACCTTC
CASSPGGNSNYGYTF
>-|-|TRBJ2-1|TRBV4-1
TGCGCCAGCAGCCAAGTCGCGGCCGACCCGGCTGAGCAGTTCTTC
CASSQVAADPAEQFF
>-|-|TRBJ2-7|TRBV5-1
TGCGCCAGCAGCTTGTTCTCGGGTCACCTTTCAGGCCTCTCCTACGAGCAGTACTTC
CASSLFSGHLSGLSYEQYF
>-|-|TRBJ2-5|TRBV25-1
TGTGCCAGCAGTGAATTTCAGGGTCGGGAGACCCAGTACTTC
CASSEFQGRETQYF
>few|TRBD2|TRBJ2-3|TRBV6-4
TGTGCCAGCAGTGACTCGACGGGAGGGCCAGATACGCAGTATTTT
CASSDSTGGPDTQYF
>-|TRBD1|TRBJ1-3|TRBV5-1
TGCGCCAGCAGCTTGGGGGGACAGCACTCTGGAAACACCATATATTTT
CASSLGGQHSGNTIYF
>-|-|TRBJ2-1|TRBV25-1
TGTGCCAGCTCCCTAGGACAGTACAATGAGCAGTTCTTC
CASSLGQYNEQFF
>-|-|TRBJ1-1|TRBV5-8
TGTGCCAGCAGCTCAGGGGAGATTACGAACACTGAAGCTTTCTTT
CASSSGEITNTEAFF
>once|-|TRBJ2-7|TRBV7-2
TGTGCCAGCAGCCCGATCAAGGGGGGCTGGTACGAGCAGTACTTC
CASSPIKGGWYEQYF
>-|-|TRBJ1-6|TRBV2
TGTGCCAGCATAGTCGACATACCCTCACCCCTCCACTTT
CASIVDIPSPLHF
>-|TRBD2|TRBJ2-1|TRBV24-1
TGTGCCACCAGCGGGACTAGCGGGAGTATGGGCTCCTACAATGAGCAGTTCTTC
CATSGTSGSMGSYNEQFF
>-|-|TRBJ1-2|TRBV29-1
TGCAGCGTAGAAGCCGACCGGTTGAGGTATGGCTACACCTTC
CSVEADRLRYGYTF
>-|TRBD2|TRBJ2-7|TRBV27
TGTGCCAGCAGTTCGGGACTAGAGGGCTACGAGCAGTACTTC
CASSSGLEGYEQYF
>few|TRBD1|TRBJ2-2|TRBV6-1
TGTGCCAGCAGTGAAGCCCCCAGGGGGCGATTGACCGGGGAGCTGTTTTTT
CASSEAPRGRLTGELFF